This T cell receptor (beta chain) comes out of a study of shared clonotypes between healthy human individuals. Study summary: Per donor, CD8 memory used one plate, CD8 naive used two, CD4 memory used three and CD4 naive used three.

This CDR3 spans 12 amino acids. V lost 2 bases to trimming and J lost 7 bases, with 9 bases between them. Germline V gene lookup returns CDR1 SGDLS and CDR2 YYNGEE. Genomic DNA of every subset was divided equally among multiple immunoSEQ plates. Sequenced by immunoSEQ multiplex PCR; TCRdb stores in-frame clones only, minus some. The sample records over 2 million clones, approximately 94% being singletons. General observations from the study: The generation probabilities recorded for non-shared clonotypes fell below those of clonotypes shared by all four donors.

About this clone itself: Its antigen is not known. The same CDR3 also results from other DNA sequences found in this sample.

CD45RO-negative CD8 cells positively selected for CCR7 made up the naive population, which excluded terminally differentiated effector memory CD45RA+ cells. Healthy HIV-negative adults with no recent acute infections or vaccinations were recruited as donors. The rearrangement joins TRBV9 to TRBJ1-2; D remains unclear. Material for sequencing was naive CD8+ T cells sorted from blood. The TCR was taken from a young man in good health. CDR3 bases: TGTGCCAGCAGCGTGGGCGTGGGTGGCTACACCTTC. Encoded protein: CASSVGVGGYTF. Full variable domain (remainder filled in from reference TRBV9 and TRBJ1-2): DSGVTQTPKHLITATGQRVTLRCSPRSGDLSVYWYQQSLDQGLQFLIQYYNGEERAKGNILERFSAQQFPDLHSELNLSSLELGDSALYFCASSVGVGGYTFGSGTRLTVV.